This T cell receptor beta chain stems from a study of T cells in Graves' hyperthyroidism and ophthalmopathy. Researchers amplified the TCR beta CDR3 regions from RNA transcripts. When the TCR CDR3 underwent first-round RT-PCR, the HTBI primer set was used. TCRdb fed the multiplex PCR reads into MiXCR, producing one record per CDR3 protein. Among more than 300,000 distinct CDR3 sequences listed, about 13% were seen once. V trimming: 3 bases; J trimming: 6 bases; junction bases outside the gene matches: 9. The CDR3 has 15 amino acids. Germline values: CDR1 LNHDA, CDR2 SQIVND (reference sequence). This sequence originates from a woman aged 18-29 years with Graves' hyperthyroidism. The sequenced material came from blood. The chain carries TRBV19 and TRBJ2-5; TRBD1 matches at 8 bases. The chain's CDR3 is CASSMPGQGGQTQYF. The CDR3 DNA sequence: TGTGCCAGTAGTATGCCCGGACAGGGAGGACAGACCCAGTACTTC.